The 11 T cell receptor beta chains given below trace back to one sample, sequenced in a study of blood T cell repertoires in COVID-19. Sequencing used immunoSEQ multiplex PCR; TCRdb keeps in-frame clones, though not all of them. Among about 73,000 clones listed, approximately 88% were seen once. Material: peripheral blood. The receptors shown here come from a man older than 75 with active or convalescent COVID-19.

The V call is TRBV28, the J call TRBJ2-5; 7 nucleotides align to TRBD2. Germline V gives CDR1 MDHEN, CDR2 SYDVKM. Trimming at V came to 4 bases and at J to 7 bases, leaving 12 bases not matched to a gene. This CDR3 contains 15 residues. This chain's CDR3 is CASSSPGGSRGTQYF. The CDR3 DNA is TGTGCCAGCAGTTCCCCCGGGGGGTCCCGAGGGACCCAGTACTTC.

The rearrangement joins TRBV5-1 to TRBJ2-3, with D possibly TRBD1 on 6 matching bases. The CDR3 sequence is 13 residues long. V dropped 4 bases and J dropped 5 bases, with 11 bases sitting between them. CDR1 is SGHRS and CDR2 is YFSETQ in the germline V gene. The CDR3 spells CASSTRQVDTQYF. CDR3 coding DNA: TGCGCCAGCAGCACGAGACAGGTAGATACGCAGTATTTT.

The rearrangement joins TRBV5-1 to TRBJ2-3; TRBD1 matches 7 bases. CDR3 length: 16 amino acids. CDR1 SGHRS and CDR2 YFSETQ come from the germline V gene. V lost 3 bases and J lost 5; bases outside the gene matches: 12. CDR3 sequence (DNA): TGCGCCAGCAGCTCCTCACCCAGGGGGAATGGAGATACGCAGTATTTT. Protein product: CASSSSPRGNGDTQYF.

The chain's CDR3 is CASSQSGTGVYEQYF. In DNA, the CDR3 is TGCGCCAGCAGCCAATCCGGGACAGGGGTATACGAGCAGTACTTC. V is TRBV4-3 and J is TRBJ2-7; 10 nucleotides agree with TRBD1. V lost 2 bases and J lost 4; bases outside the gene matches: 5. The CDR3 is 15 amino acids. Germline V lookup: CDR1 LGHNA, CDR2 YSLEER.

The rearrangement uses TRBV7-2 and TRBJ2-1; the D gene is possibly TRBD2 (6 bases). Germline V gives CDR1 SGHTA, CDR2 FQGNSA. Trimming pared 4 bases from V and 3 bases from J, leaving 16 bases between. The CDR3 consists of 16 residues. In DNA, the CDR3 is TGTGCCAGCAGCTCCCGGGGTAGCGGACTCTACAATGAGCAGTTCTTC. Translating it yields CASSSRGSGLYNEQFF.

The chain has TRBV27 and TRBJ1-5; TRBD1 matches at 7 bases. CDR3 size: 20 residues. With V trimmed by 1 base and J by 0 bases, 15 bases remained unmatched. Germline V lookup: CDR1 MNHEY, CDR2 SMNVEV (reference sequence). The CDR3 DNA reads as TGTGCCAGCAGTTTATACCCCCCGACAGGGAGTCTTTATAGCAATCAGCCCCAGCATTTT. Its translation: CASSLYPPTGSLYSNQPQHF.

The rearrangement uses TRBV5-5 and TRBJ1-1; 9 nucleotides line up with TRBD1. Germline CDR1 reads SGHKS; CDR2 reads YYEKEE (reference sequence). The CDR3 covers 13 residues. Trimming cost V 6 bases and J 4 bases; bases outside gene matches: 4. CDR3 amino acids: CASTRGQGTEAFF. Here the CDR3 DNA reads TGTGCCAGCACCAGGGGACAGGGCACTGAAGCTTTCTTT.

This sequence joins TRBV5-1 and TRBJ1-6; perhaps TRBD1 as D (6 bases). V was shortened by 4 bases and J by 7 bases, with 15 bases between the two germline ends. In germline, CDR1 is SGHRS, CDR2 YFSETQ. The CDR3 sequence is 15 residues long. CDR3 nucleotide sequence: TGCGCCAGCAGCCTACCAGGGGAATTGAATTCACCCCTCCACTTT. It encodes CASSLPGELNSPLHF.

This chain connects TRBV30 to TRBJ1-6, with D maybe TRBD1 (6 bases). CDR1 and CDR2 (germline): GTSNPN, SVGIG (reference sequence). This CDR3 has 15 amino acids. Trimming stripped 1 base from V and 3 bases from J, with 10 bases between. The CDR3 protein is CAWSGQGIYNSPLHF. In nucleotides, the CDR3 is TGTGCCTGGAGTGGGCAGGGGATCTATAATTCACCCCTCCACTTT.

V is TRBV18 and J is TRBJ2-7; a possible D gene is TRBD2 (6 bases). CDR1 and CDR2 (germline): KGHSH, LQKENI. Trimming pared 2 bases from V and 6 bases from J, leaving 14 bases between. The CDR3 consists of 14 residues. The CDR3 coding sequence is TGTGCCAGCTCACCAGTCCGGGAGAAAGGCGAGCAGTACTTC. Its protein is CASSPVREKGEQYF.

J is TRBJ2-2 and V is TRBV7-9; D possibly corresponds to TRBD2 (6 bases). V lost 5 bases and J 5 bases, leaving 15 bases between the germline ends. There are 15 residues in the CDR3. The germline V gene encodes CDR1 SEHNR and CDR2 FQNEAQ (reference sequence). The CDR3 coding sequence is TGTGCCAGCAGCCTGACGGGAGTCTGGACCGGGGAGCTGTTTTTT. It is translated as CASSLTGVWTGELFF.